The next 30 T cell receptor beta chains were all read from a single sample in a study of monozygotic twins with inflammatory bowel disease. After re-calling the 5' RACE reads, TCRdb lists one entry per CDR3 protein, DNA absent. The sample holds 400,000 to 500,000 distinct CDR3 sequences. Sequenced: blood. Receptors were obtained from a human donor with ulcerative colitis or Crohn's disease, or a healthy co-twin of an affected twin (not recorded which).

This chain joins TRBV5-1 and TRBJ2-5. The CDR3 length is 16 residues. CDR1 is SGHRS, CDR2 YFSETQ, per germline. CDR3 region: CASSLGGWTTQETQYF.

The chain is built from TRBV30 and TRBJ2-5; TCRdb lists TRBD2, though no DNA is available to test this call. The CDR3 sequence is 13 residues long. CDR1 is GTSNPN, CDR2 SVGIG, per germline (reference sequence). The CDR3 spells CAWRAWSGETQYF.

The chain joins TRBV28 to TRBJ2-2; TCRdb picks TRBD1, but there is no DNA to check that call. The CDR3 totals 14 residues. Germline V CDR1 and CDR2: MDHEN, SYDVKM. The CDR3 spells CASSPRTGTGELFF.

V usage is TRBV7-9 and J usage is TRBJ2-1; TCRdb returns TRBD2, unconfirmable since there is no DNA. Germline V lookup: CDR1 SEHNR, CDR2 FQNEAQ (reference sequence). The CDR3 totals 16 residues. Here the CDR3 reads CASSLPSSGSPDEQFF.

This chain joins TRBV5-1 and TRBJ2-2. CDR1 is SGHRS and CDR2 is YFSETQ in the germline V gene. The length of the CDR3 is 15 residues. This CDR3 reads CASGRTTSATGELFF.

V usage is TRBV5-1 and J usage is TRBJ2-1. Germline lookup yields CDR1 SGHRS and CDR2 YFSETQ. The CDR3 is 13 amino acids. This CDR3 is CASSLELYNEQFF. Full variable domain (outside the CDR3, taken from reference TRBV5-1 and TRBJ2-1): KAGVTQTPRYLIKTRGQQVTLSCSPISGHRSVSWYQQTPGQGLQFLFEYFSETQRNKGNFPGRFSGRQFSNSRSEMNVSTLELGDSALYLCASSLELYNEQFFGPGTRLTVL.

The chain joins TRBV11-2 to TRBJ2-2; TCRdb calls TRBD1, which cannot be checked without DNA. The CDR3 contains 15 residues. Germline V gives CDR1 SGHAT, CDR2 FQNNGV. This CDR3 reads CASSLETGANGELFF.

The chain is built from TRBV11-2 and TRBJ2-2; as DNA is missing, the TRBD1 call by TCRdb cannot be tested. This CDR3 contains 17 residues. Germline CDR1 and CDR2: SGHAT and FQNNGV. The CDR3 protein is CASSPTWGVTNTGELFF.

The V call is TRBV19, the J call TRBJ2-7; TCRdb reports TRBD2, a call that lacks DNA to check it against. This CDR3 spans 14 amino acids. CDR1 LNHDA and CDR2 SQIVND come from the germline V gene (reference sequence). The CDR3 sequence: CASSPASGGYEQYF.

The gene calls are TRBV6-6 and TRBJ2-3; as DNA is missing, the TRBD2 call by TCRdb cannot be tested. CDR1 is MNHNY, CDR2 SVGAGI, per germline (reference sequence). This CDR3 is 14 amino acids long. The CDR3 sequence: CASSYGGSTDTQYF.

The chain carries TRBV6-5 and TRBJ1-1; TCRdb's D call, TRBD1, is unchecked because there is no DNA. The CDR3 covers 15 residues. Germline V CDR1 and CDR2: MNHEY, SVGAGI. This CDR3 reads CASSYDRAKYPEAFF.

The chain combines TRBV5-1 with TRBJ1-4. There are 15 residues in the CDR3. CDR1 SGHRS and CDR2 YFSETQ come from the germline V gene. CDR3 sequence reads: CASSSAGRRNEKLFF.

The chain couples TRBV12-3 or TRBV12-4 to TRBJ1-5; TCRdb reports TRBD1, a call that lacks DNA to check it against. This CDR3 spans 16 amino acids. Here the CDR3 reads CASSLRQGALGQPQHF.

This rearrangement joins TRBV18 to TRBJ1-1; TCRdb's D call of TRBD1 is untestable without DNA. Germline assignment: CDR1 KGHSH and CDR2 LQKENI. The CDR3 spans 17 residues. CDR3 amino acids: CASSPPYAGAMNTEAFF.

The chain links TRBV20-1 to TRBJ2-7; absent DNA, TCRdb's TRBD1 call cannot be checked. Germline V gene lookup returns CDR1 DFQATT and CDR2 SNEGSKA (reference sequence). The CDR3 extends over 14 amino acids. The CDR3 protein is CSARARTKPYEQYF.

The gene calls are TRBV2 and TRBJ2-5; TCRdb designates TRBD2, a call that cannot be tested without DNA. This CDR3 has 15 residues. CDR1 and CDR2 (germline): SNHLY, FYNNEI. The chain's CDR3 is CASSELAGEFETQYF.

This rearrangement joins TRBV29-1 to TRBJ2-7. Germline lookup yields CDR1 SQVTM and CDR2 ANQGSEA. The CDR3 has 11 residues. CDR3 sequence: CSVEVDYEQYF.

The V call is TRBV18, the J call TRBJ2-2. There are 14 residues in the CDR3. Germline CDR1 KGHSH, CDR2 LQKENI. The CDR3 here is CASSPGYNTGELFF.

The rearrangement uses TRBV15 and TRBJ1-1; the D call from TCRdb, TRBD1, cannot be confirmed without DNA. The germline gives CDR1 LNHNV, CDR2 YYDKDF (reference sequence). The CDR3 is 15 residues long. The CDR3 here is CATSSRTGLNTEAFF.

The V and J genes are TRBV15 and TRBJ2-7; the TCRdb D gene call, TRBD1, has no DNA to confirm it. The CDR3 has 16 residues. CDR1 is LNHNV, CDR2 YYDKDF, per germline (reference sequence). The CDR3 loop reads CATSNMGYGSSYEQYF.

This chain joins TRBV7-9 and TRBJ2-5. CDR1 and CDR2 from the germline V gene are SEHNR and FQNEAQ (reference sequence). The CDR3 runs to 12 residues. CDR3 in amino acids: CASSLASWGQYF.

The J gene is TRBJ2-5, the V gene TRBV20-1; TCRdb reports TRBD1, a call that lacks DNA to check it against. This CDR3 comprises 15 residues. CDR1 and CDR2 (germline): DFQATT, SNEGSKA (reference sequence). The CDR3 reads CSASPLGTQGETQYF.

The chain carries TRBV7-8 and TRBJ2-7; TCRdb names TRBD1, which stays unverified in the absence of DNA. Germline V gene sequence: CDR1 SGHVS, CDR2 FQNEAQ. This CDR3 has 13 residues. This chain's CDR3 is CASSRTGDREQYF.

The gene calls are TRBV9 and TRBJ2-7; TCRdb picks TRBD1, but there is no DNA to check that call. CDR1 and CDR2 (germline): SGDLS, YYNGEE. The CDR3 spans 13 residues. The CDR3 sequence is CASSSGGNHEQYF.

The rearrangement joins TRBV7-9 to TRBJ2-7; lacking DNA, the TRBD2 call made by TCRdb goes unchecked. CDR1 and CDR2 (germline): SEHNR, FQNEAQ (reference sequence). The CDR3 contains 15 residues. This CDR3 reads CASRPRAGGPPEQYF.

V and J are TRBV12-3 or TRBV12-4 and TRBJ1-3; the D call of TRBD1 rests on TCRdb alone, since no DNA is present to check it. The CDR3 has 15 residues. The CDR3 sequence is CASTRPGGAGNTIYF.

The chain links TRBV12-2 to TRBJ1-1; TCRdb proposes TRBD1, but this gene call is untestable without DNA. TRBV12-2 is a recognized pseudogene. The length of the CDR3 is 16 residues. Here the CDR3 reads CASRLKVAGEDTEAFF.

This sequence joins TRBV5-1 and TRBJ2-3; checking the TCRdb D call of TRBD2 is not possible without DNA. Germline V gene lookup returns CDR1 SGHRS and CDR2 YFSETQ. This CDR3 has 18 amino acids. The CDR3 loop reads CASSSGLAGAPSTDTQYF. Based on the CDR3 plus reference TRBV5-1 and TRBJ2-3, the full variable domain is KAGVTQTPRYLIKTRGQQVTLSCSPISGHRSVSWYQQTPGQGLQFLFEYFSETQRNKGNFPGRFSGRQFSNSRSEMNVSTLELGDSALYLCASSSGLAGAPSTDTQYFGPGTRLTVL.

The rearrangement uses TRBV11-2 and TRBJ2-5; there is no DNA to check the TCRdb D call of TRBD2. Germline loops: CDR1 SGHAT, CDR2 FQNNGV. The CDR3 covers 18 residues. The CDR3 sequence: CASSSGTSGGSGLETQYF.

CDR3 residues: CASSLGFGDQETQYF. J is TRBJ2-5 and V is TRBV7-2. Germline CDR1 reads SGHTA; CDR2 reads FQGNSA. CDR3 length equals 15 residues.